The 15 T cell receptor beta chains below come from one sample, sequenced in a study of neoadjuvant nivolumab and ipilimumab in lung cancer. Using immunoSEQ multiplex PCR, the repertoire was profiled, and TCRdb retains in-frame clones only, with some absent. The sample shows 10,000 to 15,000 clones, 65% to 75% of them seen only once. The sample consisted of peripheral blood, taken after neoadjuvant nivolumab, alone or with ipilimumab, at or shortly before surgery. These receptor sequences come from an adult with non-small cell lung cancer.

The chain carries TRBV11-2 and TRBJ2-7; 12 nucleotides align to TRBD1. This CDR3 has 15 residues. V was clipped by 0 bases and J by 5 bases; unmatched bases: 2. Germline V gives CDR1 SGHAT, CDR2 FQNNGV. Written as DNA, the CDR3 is TGTGCCAGCAGCTTAGAGGGACAGGGGGCCCACGAGCAGTACTTC. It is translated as CASSLEGQGAHEQYF.

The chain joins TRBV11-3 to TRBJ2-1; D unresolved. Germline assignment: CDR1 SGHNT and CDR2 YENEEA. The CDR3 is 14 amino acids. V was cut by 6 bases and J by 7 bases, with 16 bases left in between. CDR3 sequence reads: CASSSDSLGNEQFF. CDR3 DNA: TGTGCCAGCAGTTCAGACTCTTTAGGGAATGAGCAGTTCTTC.

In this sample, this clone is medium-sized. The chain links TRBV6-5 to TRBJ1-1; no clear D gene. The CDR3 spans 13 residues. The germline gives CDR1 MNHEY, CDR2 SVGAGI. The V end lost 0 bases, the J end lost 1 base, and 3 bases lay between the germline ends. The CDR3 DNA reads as TGTGCCAGCAGTTACTCGGAGAACACTGAAGCTTTCTTT. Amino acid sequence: CASSYSENTEAFF.

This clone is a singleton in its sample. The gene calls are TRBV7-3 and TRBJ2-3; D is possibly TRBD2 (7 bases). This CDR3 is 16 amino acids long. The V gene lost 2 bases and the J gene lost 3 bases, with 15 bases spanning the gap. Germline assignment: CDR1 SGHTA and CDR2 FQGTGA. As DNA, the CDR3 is TGTGCCAGCAGCTTAGGGGGCGGGAGAGGGACAGATACGCAGTATTTT. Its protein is CASSLGGGRGTDTQYF.

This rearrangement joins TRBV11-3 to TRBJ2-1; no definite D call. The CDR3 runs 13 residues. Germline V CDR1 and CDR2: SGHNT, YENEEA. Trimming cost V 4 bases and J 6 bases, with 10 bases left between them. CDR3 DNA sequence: TGTGCCAGCAGCTCGGCCTCCCCCAATGAGCAGTTCTTC. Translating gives CASSSASPNEQFF.

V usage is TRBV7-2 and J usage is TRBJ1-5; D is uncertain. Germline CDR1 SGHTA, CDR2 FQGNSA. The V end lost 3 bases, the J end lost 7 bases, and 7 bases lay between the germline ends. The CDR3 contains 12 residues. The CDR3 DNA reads TGTGCCAGCAGCTTTGGAGGCCAGCCCCAGCATTTT. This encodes CASSFGGQPQHF.

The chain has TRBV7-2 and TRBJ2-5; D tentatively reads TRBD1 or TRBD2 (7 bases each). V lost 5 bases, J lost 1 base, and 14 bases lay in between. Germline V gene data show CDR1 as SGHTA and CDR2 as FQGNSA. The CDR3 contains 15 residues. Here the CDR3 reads CASSRQGGGQETQYF. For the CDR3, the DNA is TGTGCCAGCAGCAGACAGGGCGGGGGCCAAGAGACCCAGTACTTC.

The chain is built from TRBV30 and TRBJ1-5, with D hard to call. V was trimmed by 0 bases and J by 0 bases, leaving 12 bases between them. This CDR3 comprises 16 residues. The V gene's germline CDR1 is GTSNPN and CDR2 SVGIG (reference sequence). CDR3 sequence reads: CAWSVRSGYSNQPQHF. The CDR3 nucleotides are TGTGCCTGGAGTGTACGGTCGGGGTATAGCAATCAGCCCCAGCATTTT.

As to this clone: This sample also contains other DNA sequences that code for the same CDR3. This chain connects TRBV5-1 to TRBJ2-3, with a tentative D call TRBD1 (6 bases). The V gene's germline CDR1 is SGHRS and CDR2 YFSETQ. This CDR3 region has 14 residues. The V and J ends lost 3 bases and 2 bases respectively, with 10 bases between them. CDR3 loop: CASSSTGSTDTQYF. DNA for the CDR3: TGCGCCAGCAGCTCCACAGGGTCCACAGATACGCAGTATTTT.

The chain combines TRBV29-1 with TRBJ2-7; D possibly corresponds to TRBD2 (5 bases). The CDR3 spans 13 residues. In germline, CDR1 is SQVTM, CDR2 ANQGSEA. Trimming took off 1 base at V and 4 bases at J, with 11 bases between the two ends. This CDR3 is CSVEAGNGYEQYF. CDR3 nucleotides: TGCAGCGTTGAAGCGGGGAATGGGTACGAGCAGTACTTC.

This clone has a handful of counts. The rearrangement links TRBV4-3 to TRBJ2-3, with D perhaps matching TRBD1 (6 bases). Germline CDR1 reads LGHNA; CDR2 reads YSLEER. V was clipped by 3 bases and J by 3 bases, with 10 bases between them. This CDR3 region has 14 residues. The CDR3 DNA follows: TGCGCCAGCAGCCAGGGGGCGCCGACAGATACGCAGTATTTT. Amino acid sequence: CASSQGAPTDTQYF.

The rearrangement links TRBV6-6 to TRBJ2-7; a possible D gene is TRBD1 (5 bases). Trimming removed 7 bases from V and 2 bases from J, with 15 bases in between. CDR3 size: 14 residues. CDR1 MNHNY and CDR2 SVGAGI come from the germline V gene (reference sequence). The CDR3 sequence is CASNKRTKPYEQYF. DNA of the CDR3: TGTGCCAGCAACAAAAGGACAAAACCCTACGAGCAGTACTTC.

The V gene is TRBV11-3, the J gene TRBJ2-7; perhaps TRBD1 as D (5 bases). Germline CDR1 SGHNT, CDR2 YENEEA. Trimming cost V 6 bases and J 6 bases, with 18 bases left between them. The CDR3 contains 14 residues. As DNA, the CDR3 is TGTGCCAGCAGTCAAACTCCAGGGAAAGGCGAGCAGTACTTC. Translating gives CASSQTPGKGEQYF. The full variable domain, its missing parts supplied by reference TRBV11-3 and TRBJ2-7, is EAGVVQSPRYKIIEKKQPVAFWCNPISGHNTLYWYLQNLGQGPELLIRYENEEAVDDSQLPKDRFSAERLKGVDSTLKIQPAELGDSAVYLCASSQTPGKGEQYFGPGTRLTVT.

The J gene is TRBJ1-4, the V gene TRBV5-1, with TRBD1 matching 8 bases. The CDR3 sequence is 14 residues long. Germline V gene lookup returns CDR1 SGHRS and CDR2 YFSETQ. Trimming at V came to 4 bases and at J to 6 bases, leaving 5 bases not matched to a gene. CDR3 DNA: TGCGCCAGCAGCACCGACAGGGGAGATGAAAAACTGTTTTTT. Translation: CASSTDRGDEKLFF.

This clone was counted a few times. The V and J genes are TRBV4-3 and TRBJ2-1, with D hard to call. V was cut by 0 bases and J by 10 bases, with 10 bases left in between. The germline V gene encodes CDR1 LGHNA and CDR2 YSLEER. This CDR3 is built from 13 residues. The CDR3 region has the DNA TGCGCCAGCAGCCAAGATGGGCGATCAGAGCAGTTCTTC. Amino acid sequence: CASSQDGRSEQFF.